Below are 30 T cell receptor beta chains sequenced from a single sample in a study of brain T cells in children with intractable seizures. Sequencing used immunoSEQ multiplex PCR; TCRdb keeps in-frame clones, though not all of them. This table holds about 350,000 clones, over 85% found once. The time point here: blood from clinic visit 5 months post-surgery; TSC patient then seizure free. The sequences come from peripheral blood, collected 5 to 6 months after surgery. All receptors derive from a boy under two years old with tuberous sclerosis and intractable seizures.

The J gene is TRBJ1-2, the V gene TRBV6-1, with D tentatively TRBD1 (6 bases). Per the germline V gene, CDR1 is MNHNS and CDR2 is SASEGT. V gave up 3 bases and J gave up 8 bases, with 10 bases separating them. There are 12 residues in the CDR3. CDR3 loop: CASSDRGAGYTF. The CDR3, as DNA: TGTGCCAGCAGTGACAGGGGCGCGGGCTACACCTTC.

V usage is TRBV5-4 and J usage is TRBJ1-1; 7 bases are shared with TRBD1. Unmatched junction bases numbered 1, after V lost 2 bases and J lost 0 bases. The CDR3 loop spans 14 amino acids. Germline lookup yields CDR1 SGHNT and CDR2 YYREEE (reference sequence). For the CDR3, the DNA is TGTGCCAGCAGCTTTACAGGGGTGAACACTGAAGCTTTCTTT. Translation: CASSFTGVNTEAFF.

The chain uses TRBV4-2 and TRBJ2-7, with 10 nucleotides matching TRBD2. The CDR3 covers 16 residues. Looked up from germline, CDR1 is LGHNA and CDR2 is YNFKEQ. J was trimmed by 1 base and V by 2 bases; bases with no gene match: 5. CDR3 sequence reads: CASSQMIAGGSYEQYF. The CDR3 DNA is TGTGCCAGCAGCCAAATGATAGCGGGGGGATCCTACGAGCAGTACTTC.

The chain recombines TRBV11-3 with TRBJ1-1, with no clear D. CDR1 SGHNT and CDR2 YENEEA come from the germline V gene. Trimming cost V 1 base and J 8 bases, with 8 bases left between them. This CDR3 is built from 12 residues. In DNA, the CDR3 is TGTGCCAGCAGCTTAGTTTCGGGGGAAGCTTTCTTT. It specifies CASSLVSGEAFF.

The chain employs TRBV10-2 and TRBJ1-5; no reliable D call. Trimming removed 2 bases from V and 0 bases from J, with 5 bases in between. The CDR3 runs 14 residues. CDR1 and CDR2 from the germline V gene are WSHSY and SAAADI. In DNA, the CDR3 is TGCGCCAGCAGTGAGATCGGTAGCAATCAGCCCCAGCATTTT. This codes for CASSEIGSNQPQHF.

This chain connects TRBV6-5 to TRBJ1-5, with D possibly matching TRBD1 (5 bases). V shed 5 bases and J shed 9 bases, with 14 bases lying between them. CDR1 MNHEY and CDR2 SVGAGI come from the germline V gene. The CDR3 is 13 amino acids. CDR3 nucleotide sequence: TGTGCCAGCAGTAAGACAGATTCAGCGCCCCAGCATTTT. It translates to CASSKTDSAPQHF.

The gene calls are TRBV14 and TRBJ2-1; the D is unclear. This CDR3 is 15 amino acids long. Trimming removed 0 bases at V and 1 base at J, with 7 bases between. The V gene's germline CDR1 is SGHDN and CDR2 FVKESK. This CDR3 is CASSQEIFSYNEQFF. In DNA, the CDR3 is TGTGCCAGCAGCCAAGAGATCTTTTCCTACAATGAGCAGTTCTTC.

The rearrangement joins TRBV6-5 to TRBJ2-7; 8 bases are a match to TRBD2. The length of the CDR3 is 14 residues. Germline V gene data show CDR1 as MNHEY and CDR2 as SVGAGI. V trimming: 6 bases; J trimming: 3 bases; junction bases outside the gene matches: 7. The CDR3: CASRGSGGDYEQYF. The CDR3 nucleotides are TGTGCCAGCAGGGGGAGCGGGGGTGACTACGAGCAGTACTTC.

Remarks on this clone: The junction and the germline gene differ at one end; a read error may be behind it. The chain carries TRBV7-7 and TRBJ2-6; D unresolved. The CDR3 has 17 amino acids. Germline V lookup: CDR1 SSHAT, CDR2 FNYEAQ (reference sequence). The chain's CDR3 is CASRRQYLFSGANVLTF. The CDR3 DNA follows: TGTGCTAGCAGACGACAATACCTTTTTTCTGGGGCCAACGTCCTGACTTTC. The variable domain in full, with the rest retrieved from reference TRBV7-7 and TRBJ2-6, is GAGVSQSPRYKVTKRGQDVTLRCDPISSHATLYWYQQALGQGPEFLTYFNYEAQPDKSGLPSDRFSAERPEGSISTLTIQRTEQRDSAMYRCASRRQYLFSGANVLTFGAGSRLTVL.

This clone has just one count. This rearrangement joins TRBV9 to TRBJ1-1, with 9 bases lining up with TRBD1. CDR1 and CDR2 (germline): SGDLS, YYNGEE. The CDR3 consists of 14 residues. With V trimmed by 3 bases and J by 5 bases, 5 bases remained unmatched. As DNA, the CDR3 is TGTGCCAGCAGCGGCGGACAGGGGTATACTGAAGCTTTCTTT. This encodes CASSGGQGYTEAFF.

CDR3 DNA sequence: TGTGCCAGCAGCGGAGGACAGAACTACGAGCAGTACTTC. This gives the protein CASSGGQNYEQYF. J is TRBJ2-7 and V is TRBV5-6; tentative D call: TRBD1 (6 bases). In germline, CDR1 is SGHDT, CDR2 YYEEEE. V shed 4 bases and J shed 3 bases, with 11 bases lying between them. This CDR3 is 13 amino acids long.

The chain recombines TRBV5-4 with TRBJ1-2; D unresolved. With 4 bases removed from V and 8 bases from J, the gap between germline ends came to 12 bases. Per germline, CDR1 SGHNT and CDR2 YYREEE (reference sequence). The CDR3 totals 12 residues. The CDR3 sequence: CASSPPKGGYTF. The CDR3 bases are TGTGCCAGCAGCCCCCCGAAGGGCGGCTACACCTTC.

This clone was recorded only once. The chain carries TRBV7-9 and TRBJ1-6; 10 nucleotides align to TRBD1. The CDR3 is 15 residues long. Germline CDR1 and CDR2: SEHNR and FQNEAQ (reference sequence). V was pared by 5 bases and J by 13 bases, with 11 bases of the junction left unmatched. DNA for the CDR3: TGTGCCAGCAGCCCGAACCCGGGACAGGGGACCCCCCTCCACTTT. Its translation: CASSPNPGQGTPLHF. Full variable domain (rest looked up from reference TRBV7-9 and TRBJ1-6): DTGVSQNPRHKITKRGQNVTFRCDPISEHNRLYWYRQTLGQGPEFLTYFQNEAQLEKSRLLSDRFSAERPKGSFSTLEIQRTEQGDSAMYLCASSPNPGQGTPLHFGNGTRLTVT.

This sequence joins TRBV6-5 and TRBJ2-3; the match to TRBD2 covers 13 bases. V was pared by 6 bases and J by 4 bases, with 4 bases of the junction left unmatched. The V gene's germline CDR1 is MNHEY and CDR2 SVGAGI. This CDR3 has 15 residues. The CDR3 nucleotides read TGTGCCAGCAGCACTAGCGGGGGGGCGTCAGATACGCAGTATTTT. It translates to CASSTSGGASDTQYF.

The CDR3 DNA reads as TGTGCCAGCAGTTTAATCTCCTTCTCCTATAATTCACCCCTCCACTTT. Its translation: CASSLISFSYNSPLHF. The V call is TRBV28, the J call TRBJ1-6, with unresolved D. Germline V CDR1 and CDR2: MDHEN, SYDVKM. Trimming removed 2 bases at V and 0 bases at J, with 8 bases between. This CDR3 spans 16 amino acids.

The V gene is TRBV30, the J gene TRBJ1-4, with 10 positions matching TRBD1. The germline V gene encodes CDR1 GTSNPN and CDR2 SVGIG (reference sequence). The length of the CDR3 is 15 residues. V dropped 5 bases and J dropped 7; count of bases not matched to a gene: 10. Here the CDR3 DNA reads TGTGCCTGGGGCGGACAGGGGGTCTCGGCTGAAAAACTGTTTTTT. This encodes CAWGGQGVSAEKLFF.

This sequence joins TRBV18 and TRBJ1-3; D gene uncertain. With 6 bases removed from V and 4 bases from J, the gap between germline ends came to 16 bases. This CDR3 has 15 residues. Looked up from germline, CDR1 is KGHSH and CDR2 is LQKENI. The CDR3 DNA reads TGTGCCAGCTCCCTCACGGGCAGCCGAGGAAACACCATATATTTT. The encoded protein is CASSLTGSRGNTIYF.

The chain is built from TRBV6-5 and TRBJ1-5; D perhaps matches TRBD1 (5 bases). Germline V CDR1 and CDR2: MNHEY, SVGAGI. This CDR3 spans 12 amino acids. V was shortened by 10 bases and J by 2 bases, with 9 bases between the two germline ends. The CDR3 sequence is CAIRVGNQPQHF. Written as DNA, the CDR3 is TGTGCCATCAGGGTTGGCAATCAGCCCCAGCATTTT.

The chain uses TRBV19 and TRBJ2-5; 8 bases agree with TRBD1. Germline assignment: CDR1 LNHDA and CDR2 SQIVND (reference sequence). The CDR3 is 13 residues long. Unmatched junction bases numbered 4, after V lost 5 bases and J lost 5 bases. The CDR3 coding sequence is TGTGCCAGTAGTGCTTACAGGGGGGAGACCCAGTACTTC. This codes for CASSAYRGETQYF.

The V gene is TRBV18, the J gene TRBJ1-3, with D maybe TRBD1 (6 bases). Trimming cost V 4 bases and J 0 bases, with 13 bases left between them. The germline V gene encodes CDR1 KGHSH and CDR2 LQKENI. The CDR3 is made up of 16 amino acids. This CDR3 reads CASSLDRNPSGNTIYF. DNA of the CDR3: TGTGCCAGCTCACTGGACAGAAACCCCTCTGGAAACACCATATATTTT.

Comments on this clone: This CDR3 is also generated by other DNA sequences in the sample. The chain couples TRBV6-5 to TRBJ2-7; D gene unclear. This CDR3 has 14 residues. Trimming stripped 2 bases from V and 0 bases from J, with 8 bases between. Germline-derived CDR1 and CDR2 are MNHEY and SVGAGI. The CDR3 region is CASSYDPNSYEQYF. The CDR3 DNA sequence: TGTGCCAGCAGTTACGATCCTAACTCCTACGAGCAGTACTTC.

The chain carries TRBV29-1 and TRBJ2-5; perhaps TRBD2 as D (6 bases). Germline-derived CDR1 and CDR2 are SQVTM and ANQGSEA. The CDR3 runs 14 residues. Trimming removed 6 bases at V and 4 bases at J, with 18 bases between. For the CDR3, the DNA is TGCAGCGTCACCCCTCGGGACGGGGGAGAGACCCAGTACTTC. It specifies CSVTPRDGGETQYF.

CDR3 sequence reads: CASSRQGGTGELFF. The CDR3 DNA sequence: TGTGCCAGCAGCCGGCAGGGTGGAACCGGGGAGCTGTTTTTT. V is TRBV7-3 and J is TRBJ2-2; tentatively, D is TRBD1 (5 bases). Germline V gene sequence: CDR1 SGHTA, CDR2 FQGTGA. The CDR3 runs to 14 residues. V was cut by 5 bases and J by 5 bases, with 12 bases left in between.

The rearrangement uses TRBV13 and TRBJ2-1, with 14 bases aligning to TRBD2. Germline values: CDR1 PRHDT, CDR2 FYEKMQ (reference sequence). The CDR3 is made up of 16 amino acids. The junction had 3 bases not matched to a gene; V was cut back by 4 bases and J by 4 bases. CDR3 sequence (DNA): TGTGCCAGCAGCTGGGGGACTAGCGGGGGATACAATGAGCAGTTCTTC. This translates into CASSWGTSGGYNEQFF.

This clone was detected only once. V usage is TRBV11-2 and J usage is TRBJ1-4; D is unresolved. This CDR3 comprises 15 residues. Trimming pared 0 bases from V and 7 bases from J, leaving 12 bases between. The germline gives CDR1 SGHAT, CDR2 FQNNGV. In nucleotides, the CDR3 is TGTGCCAGCAGCTTAGATCCCGGACGGGGTGAAAAACTGTTTTTT. This codes for CASSLDPGRGEKLFF.

The V gene is TRBV6-5, the J gene TRBJ1-4; the match to TRBD1 covers 7 bases. The J segment lost 8 bases and the V segment lost 2 bases, leaving 8 bases of the junction unmatched. This CDR3 has 15 residues. Germline V gene lookup returns CDR1 MNHEY and CDR2 SVGAGI. This CDR3 is CASSYGGRGVEKLFF. The CDR3 DNA follows: TGTGCCAGCAGTTACGGAGGCAGGGGGGTGGAAAAACTGTTTTTT.

As concerns this clone: An end of the junction does not agree with germline; a read error may underlie this. The chain links TRBV5-6 to TRBJ2-3; TRBD2 matches 7 bases. Germline CDR1 SGHDT, CDR2 YYEEEE. The CDR3 covers 16 residues. CDR3 region: CASRLGSSGSTDTQYF. The CDR3 nucleotides read TGTGCCAGCAGATTGGGGTCTAGCGGTAGCACAGATACGCAGTATTTT.

J is TRBJ1-2 and V is TRBV6-5, with no clear D. V lost 7 bases to trimming and J lost 7 bases, with 16 bases between them. The CDR3 sequence is 13 residues long. The germline V gene encodes CDR1 MNHEY and CDR2 SVGAGI. The CDR3 DNA sequence: TGTGCCAGCACTACAGAGGCAAGGAGTGGCTACACCTTC. This encodes CASTTEARSGYTF.

The chain carries TRBV29-1 and TRBJ2-2, with 8 positions matching TRBD2. V lost 0 bases, J lost 6 bases, and 9 bases stayed unmatched. The germline V gene has CDR1 SQVTM and CDR2 ANQGSEA. This CDR3 region has 16 residues. CDR3 DNA: TGCAGCGTTGAAGAGGTAGCGGGAAGATTAGCCGGGGAGCTGTTTTTT. As protein: CSVEEVAGRLAGELFF.

The chain joins TRBV6-4 to TRBJ2-3, with 9 positions matching TRBD1. The CDR3 covers 14 residues. Germline CDR1 is MRHNA and CDR2 is SNTAGT. V dropped 6 bases and J dropped 2; count of bases not matched to a gene: 3. DNA of the CDR3: TGTGCCAGCAGGGACAGGGGATACACAGATACGCAGTATTTT. Translation gives CASRDRGYTDTQYF.